This T cell receptor (beta chain) originates from a study of beta chain features in type 1 diabetes. This clone was recorded a few times. Its antigen is still unknown. Study observations and caveats: Type 1 diabetes patients showed a moderate but significant shortening of TCRB CDR3s in all four CD4+ subsets.

This CDR3 is 14 amino acids long. Trimming took off 3 bases at V and 8 bases at J, with 17 bases between the two ends. Germline V gene data show CDR1 as SGDLS and CDR2 as YYNGEE. The entirety of the isolated RNA underwent reverse transcription, so expressed TCRB transcripts were sequenced. Assay used: immunoSEQ multiplex PCR; TCRdb lists only in-frame clones, some missing. Here the sample spans hundreds of thousands of clones, approximately 10% being singletons. The source material was naive CD4+ T cells from blood. The V and J genes are TRBV9 and TRBJ1-1, with D possibly matching TRBD1 (5 bases). This clonotype was sampled from a man under 40 with type 1 diabetes. CDR3 region: CASSGGTTWGEAFF. The DNA of the CDR3 is TGTGCCAGCAGCGGAGGGACTACTTGGGGGGAAGCTTTCTTT.